Shown below are 20 T cell receptor beta chains from a single sample sequenced in a study of cytomegalovirus exposure and HLA in healthy donors. In the PCR, 60 Vbeta and 13 Jbeta primers were used. Generated by immunoSEQ multiplex PCR, the TCRdb table keeps only in-frame clones and is missing some. The sample shows around 300,000 clones, roughly 90% of them seen only once. The sequenced sample was PBMCs. These receptors were obtained from a woman younger than 30 in good health and CMV-seronegative.

V is TRBV7-9 and J is TRBJ1-4; 10 bases are shared with TRBD1. This CDR3 is 14 amino acids long. Unmatched junction bases numbered 2, after V lost 5 bases and J lost 5 bases. Germline CDR1 is SEHNR and CDR2 is FQNEAQ (reference sequence). DNA for the CDR3: TGTGCCAGCAGCCAGGGACAGGGGAATGAAAAACTGTTTTTT. Translated: CASSQGQGNEKLFF.

Comment on this clone: Germline is not matched at one junction end, which may reflect a read error. The chain uses TRBV7-9 and TRBJ2-1, with 8 positions matching TRBD2. The CDR3 loop spans 16 amino acids. Germline V gene lookup returns CDR1 SEHNR and CDR2 FQNEAQ (reference sequence). CDR3 DNA sequence: TGTTCCAGCAGACCCCTAGCGGGCGATCCCTACAATGAGCAGTTCTTC. It specifies CSSRPLAGDPYNEQFF. Full variable domain (rest looked up from reference TRBV7-9 and TRBJ2-1): DTGVSQNPRHKITKRGQNVTFRCDPISEHNRLYWYRQTLGQGPEFLTYFQNEAQLEKSRLLSDRFSAERPKGSFSTLEIQRTEQGDSAMYLCSSRPLAGDPYNEQFFGPGTRLTVL.

The count of this clone is one. CDR3 loop: CASSPGTDLGGYTF. The CDR3 DNA follows: TGTGCCAGCAGTCCCGGGACAGACCTAGGTGGCTACACCTTC. The chain couples TRBV13 to TRBJ1-2; 7 nucleotides align to TRBD1. With 6 bases clipped from V and 7 bases from J, the junction kept 11 bases outside the gene matches. The CDR3 runs 14 residues. CDR1 PRHDT and CDR2 FYEKMQ come from the germline V gene (reference sequence).

CDR3 region: CASNLQGDYGYTF. The CDR3 nucleotides are TGTGCCAGCAACCTACAGGGAGATTATGGCTACACCTTC. The chain combines TRBV9 with TRBJ1-2; weak D call: TRBD1 (6 bases). Germline lookup yields CDR1 SGDLS and CDR2 YYNGEE. Between the trimmed V and J ends, which lost 6 bases and 5 bases, there was a span of 14 bases. The CDR3 loop spans 13 amino acids.

To note about this clone: This same CDR3 is encoded by further DNA sequences in the sample. V and J are TRBV5-4 and TRBJ1-1; 7 positions match TRBD1. This CDR3 is built from 15 residues. Germline trimming cut 4 bases from V and 0 bases from J; bases unmatched to any gene: 6. CDR1 and CDR2 (germline): SGHNT, YYREEE (reference sequence). The CDR3 protein is CASSLPGQLNTEAFF. The CDR3 bases are TGTGCCAGCAGCCTTCCGGGACAGTTGAACACTGAAGCTTTCTTT.

This clone occurred once. One end of the junction fails to match germline, which may point to a read error. V is TRBV7-9 and J is TRBJ2-4; TRBD1 agrees at 8 bases. This CDR3 has 13 residues. The germline CDR1 and CDR2 sequences are SEHNR and FQNEAQ (reference sequence). CDR3 sequence reads: CSSSGRGQNIQYF. CDR3 coding DNA: TGTTCCAGCAGCGGCAGGGGGCAAAACATTCAGTACTTC.

This chain connects TRBV10-3 to TRBJ2-7, with 8 bases fitting TRBD1. After removal of 6 bases from V and 5 bases from J, the junction contained 9 bases not matched to a gene. Germline assignment: CDR1 ENHRY and CDR2 SYGVKD. The CDR3 is 14 amino acids. The CDR3 is CAISQSGQGNEQYF. The CDR3 DNA reads as TGTGCCATCAGCCAATCCGGACAGGGAAACGAGCAGTACTTC.

This chain uses TRBV9 with TRBJ1-1; perhaps TRBD1 as D (6 bases). V shed 1 base and J shed 2 bases, with 12 bases lying between them. CDR3 length equals 15 residues. Germline V gene sequence: CDR1 SGDLS, CDR2 YYNGEE. The CDR3 sequence is CASSVRDTLNTEAFF. In DNA, the CDR3 is TGTGCCAGCAGCGTAAGGGACACCCTCAACACTGAAGCTTTCTTT.

This clone was seen just once. This chain links TRBV2 with TRBJ1-1, with D unresolved. This CDR3 has 13 amino acids. Germline loops: CDR1 SNHLY, CDR2 FYNNEI. Trimming removed 4 bases from V and 4 bases from J, with 10 bases in between. CDR3 loop: CASSVGWSTEAFF. CDR3 DNA sequence: TGTGCCAGCAGTGTCGGATGGAGCACTGAAGCTTTCTTT.

The V call is TRBV5-5, the J call TRBJ2-7; TRBD1 is a possible D gene (5 bases). The germline V gene has CDR1 SGHKS and CDR2 YYEKEE (reference sequence). V gave up 1 base and J gave up 1 base, with 9 bases separating them. This CDR3 has 14 amino acids. The CDR3 region is CASSLSSGSYEQYF. The CDR3, as DNA: TGTGCCAGCAGCTTGTCTTCAGGGTCCTACGAGCAGTACTTC.

V is TRBV2 and J is TRBJ2-7; 8 bases line up with TRBD1. The germline V gene has CDR1 SNHLY and CDR2 FYNNEI. J was trimmed by 2 bases and V by 5 bases; bases with no gene match: 5. CDR3 length equals 14 residues. This chain's CDR3 is CASSQGTGAYEQYF. The CDR3 DNA follows: TGTGCCAGCAGTCAGGGGACAGGAGCCTACGAGCAGTACTTC. The complete variable domain, with remaining parts taken from reference TRBV2 and TRBJ2-7, reads EPEVTQTPSHQVTQMGQEVILRCVPISNHLYFYWYRQILGQKVEFLVSFYNNEISEKSEIFDDQFSVERPDGSNFTLKIRSTKLEDSAMYFCASSQGTGAYEQYFGPGTRLTVT.

The chain links TRBV6-5 to TRBJ2-7; the match to TRBD2 covers 8 bases. Germline V gives CDR1 MNHEY, CDR2 SVGAGI. This CDR3 region has 15 residues. Trimming removed 2 bases from V and 2 bases from J; junction bases left unmatched: 5. As DNA, the CDR3 is TGTGCCAGCAGTTACGAGGCGGGGGGAACCTACGAGCAGTACTTC. Translation: CASSYEAGGTYEQYF.

The chain is built from TRBV30 and TRBJ1-1, with D uncertain. The V gene's germline CDR1 is GTSNPN and CDR2 SVGIG (reference sequence). The CDR3 is 11 residues long. V lost 1 base and J 6 bases, leaving 6 bases between the germline ends. CDR3 sequence reads: CAWSDRSEAFF. DNA of the CDR3: TGTGCCTGGAGTGACAGATCTGAAGCTTTCTTT. The whole variable domain, remainder taken from reference TRBV30 and TRBJ1-1, is SQTIHQWPATLVQPVGSPLSLECTVEGTSNPNLYWYRQAAGRGLQLLFYSVGIGQISSEVPQNLSASRPQDRQFILSSKKLLLSDSGFYLCAWSDRSEAFFGQGTRLTVV.

The V and J genes are TRBV18 and TRBJ1-2; TRBD1 aligns across 8 bases. The CDR3 runs to 14 residues. The germline gives CDR1 KGHSH, CDR2 LQKENI. V lost 4 bases and J lost 8; bases outside the gene matches: 9. CDR3 sequence reads: CASSLGQGALGYTF. The CDR3 DNA sequence: TGTGCCAGCTCACTTGGACAGGGAGCGTTGGGCTACACCTTC.

This clone was observed a handful of times. The chain couples TRBV7-3 to TRBJ2-1; TRBD2 might be the D (5 bases). The CDR3 is 18 residues long. The germline V gene encodes CDR1 SGHTA and CDR2 FQGTGA. V was shortened by 5 bases and J by 5 bases, with 25 bases between the two germline ends. Written as DNA, the CDR3 is TGTGCCAGCAGCCCCATCGCTCTTTCAACGGGGAATAACAATGAGCAGTTCTTC. Amino acids: CASSPIALSTGNNNEQFF.

This rearrangement joins TRBV15 to TRBJ2-1, with D unresolved. The germline gives CDR1 LNHNV, CDR2 YYDKDF (reference sequence). Trimming took off 3 bases at V and 4 bases at J, with 7 bases between the two ends. The CDR3 extends over 13 amino acids. The CDR3 spells CATSRAEYNEQFF. Here the CDR3 DNA reads TGTGCCACCAGCAGGGCGGAGTACAATGAGCAGTTCTTC.

The V and J genes are TRBV2 and TRBJ1-2; perhaps TRBD1 as D (6 bases). The CDR3 sequence is 12 residues long. The V gene lost 6 bases and the J gene lost 5 bases, with 10 bases spanning the gap. CDR1 and CDR2 (germline): SNHLY, FYNNEI. CDR3: CASSDTGYGYTF. The CDR3 bases are TGTGCCAGCAGCGATACAGGGTATGGCTACACCTTC.

The chain links TRBV2 to TRBJ1-1; 10 nucleotides agree with TRBD1. This CDR3 has 15 amino acids. With 3 bases clipped from V and 7 bases from J, the junction kept 8 bases outside the gene matches. Germline-derived CDR1 and CDR2 are SNHLY and FYNNEI. The CDR3 nucleotides are TGTGCCAGCAGTGATTTCCGGACAGGGGGGCTTGAAGCTTTCTTT. It is translated as CASSDFRTGGLEAFF. The full variable domain, rest sourced from reference TRBV2 and TRBJ1-1, is EPEVTQTPSHQVTQMGQEVILRCVPISNHLYFYWYRQILGQKVEFLVSFYNNEISEKSEIFDDQFSVERPDGSNFTLKIRSTKLEDSAMYFCASSDFRTGGLEAFFGQGTRLTVV.

The rearrangement links TRBV30 to TRBJ1-5, with 7 bases matching TRBD1. There are 12 residues in the CDR3. V gave up 0 bases and J gave up 11 bases; unmatched junction bases: 4. Germline V gene data show CDR1 as GTSNPN and CDR2 as SVGIG (reference sequence). CDR3 DNA: TGTGCCTGGAGTGTAGCAGGGGGAGCCCAGCATTTT. This translates into CAWSVAGGAQHF.

This rearrangement joins TRBV5-6 to TRBJ1-2; D not resolved. The length of the CDR3 is 16 residues. CDR1 SGHDT and CDR2 YYEEEE come from the germline V gene. The ends were cut back, 0 bases at V and 8 bases at J, with 20 bases in the middle. DNA for the CDR3: TGTGCCAGCAGCTTGGTCACGTACGGCACGGGAAGGGGCTACACCTTC. Protein sequence: CASSLVTYGTGRGYTF.